The clone carrying this T cell receptor beta chain has only one observation. The data belong to a study of beta chain features in type 1 diabetes. Study in general: Researchers looked at around 100 million sorted cells across all samples.

Every bit of the isolated RNA underwent reverse transcription, so sequencing read expressed TCRB transcripts. The data were produced by immunoSEQ multiplex PCR, yet TCRdb's version contains in-frame clones alone and is incomplete. This sample carries about half a million clones, approximately 30% of them seen once, and the ten largest clones take around 0.065%. The CDR3 sequence is 15 residues long. V dropped 2 bases and J dropped 3; count of bases not matched to a gene: 8. Germline V CDR1 and CDR2: SGHRS, YFSETQ. The genes are TRBV5-1 and TRBJ2-7, with TRBD1 identical over 7 bases. The sequencing input was naive CD4+ T cells from blood. This clonotype originated in a man aged 18 to 29 in good health. The CDR3: CASSFGTAKDYEQYF. The CDR3 coding sequence is TGCGCCAGCAGCTTCGGGACAGCGAAAGACTACGAGCAGTACTTC.